Below, 9 T cell receptor beta chains from the same sample are listed, as sequenced in a study of T cell repertoires in cytomegalovirus infection. What these receptors recognize is not known. Via MiXCR, TCRdb re-called the reads, giving one row per CDR3 protein. The sample lists 830,000 or so distinct CDR3 sequences, approximately 29% occurring once. Sequencing was performed on cultured CD8+ T cells from PBMCs, taken from culture after CMV antigen stimulation. The receptors originated from a human donor in good health (CMV status not recorded). Some clones in this sample may be carry-over from other donors' samples.

A few counts support this clonotype. The chain couples TRBV7-8 to TRBJ1-4; tentatively, D is TRBD1 (6 bases). Germline CDR1 is SGHVS and CDR2 is FQNEAQ. This CDR3 is built from 13 residues. V lost 3 bases and J 8 bases, leaving 10 bases between the germline ends. CDR3 sequence reads: CASSLRGREKLFF. The CDR3 nucleotides read TGTGCCAGCAGCTTGCGGGGGCGGGAAAAACTGTTTTTT. The full variable domain, in which reference TRBV7-8 and TRBJ1-4 provide the parts outside the CDR3, is GAGVSQSPRYKVAKRGQDVALRCDPISGHVSLFWYQQALGQGPEFLTYFQNEAQLDKSGLPSDRFFAERPEGSVSTLKIQRTQQEDSAVYLCASSLRGREKLFFGSGTQLSVL.

In its sample, this clonotype was seen a few times. The CDR3 coding sequence is TGTGCCACCGGGGGTCCGGGACAGGGGGTCAACGAGCAGTACGTC. It translates to CATGGPGQGVNEQYV. The chain carries TRBV6-6 and TRBJ2-7, with 11 bases aligning to TRBD1. The CDR3 spans 15 residues. Germline CDR1 MNHNY, CDR2 SVGAGI (reference sequence). Unmatched junction bases numbered 13, after V lost 10 bases and J lost 5 bases.

This clonotype appeared many times. The chain recombines TRBV7-9 with TRBJ1-5, with D perhaps TRBD1 (6 bases). This CDR3 contains 14 residues. V gave up 6 bases and J gave up 4 bases, with 13 bases separating them. Germline V gene lookup returns CDR1 SEHNR and CDR2 FQNEAQ (reference sequence). The CDR3 sequence: CASSLDSRNQPQHF. The DNA of the CDR3 is TGTGCCAGCAGTCTGGACAGTAGAAATCAGCCCCAGCATTTT.

About this clonotype itself: This may be a read error, as it is one base from a much larger clone. The chain is built from TRBV7-9 and TRBJ2-1; D perhaps matches TRBD2 (5 bases). Trimming removed 5 bases from V and 4 bases from J, with 15 bases in between. The CDR3 extends over 15 amino acids. The germline gives CDR1 SEHNR, CDR2 FQNEAQ (reference sequence). CDR3 residues: CASSTSRTEYNEQFF. The DNA of the CDR3 is TGTGCCAGCAGCACATCCAGGACTGAATACAATGAGCAGTTCTTC.

The chain links TRBV7-9 to TRBJ2-2; a weak D match, TRBD2 (5 bases). This CDR3 is built from 15 residues. V was trimmed by 3 bases and J by 5 bases, leaving 13 bases between them. Germline V gene data show CDR1 as SEHNR and CDR2 as FQNEAQ (reference sequence). The CDR3 region has the DNA TGTGCCAGCAGCTTCTCGACGGGGTCTACCGGGGAGCTGTTTTTT. Residues: CASSFSTGSTGELFF.

This clonotype has a handful of counts. This rearrangement joins TRBV2 to TRBJ2-3; no definite D call. V was clipped by 0 bases and J by 2 bases, with 6 bases between them. This CDR3 has 14 residues. Germline CDR1 and CDR2: SNHLY and FYNNEI. The CDR3 loop reads CASSEAVSTDTQYF. CDR3 nucleotide sequence: TGTGCCAGCAGTGAAGCAGTCTCCACAGATACGCAGTATTTT.

The chain links TRBV6-1 to TRBJ1-4; D remains unclear. This CDR3 has 17 amino acids. Trimming took off 5 bases at V and 8 bases at J, with 24 bases between the two ends. Per the germline V gene, CDR1 is MNHNS and CDR2 is SASEGT. CDR3 nucleotides: TGTGCCAGCAGTATTTATCTTTCGGACTTGGGAACCGAAAAACTGTTTTTT. As protein: CASSIYLSDLGTEKLFF.

J is TRBJ2-7 and V is TRBV19; D could derive from TRBD1 or TRBD2 (5 bases each). CDR1 and CDR2 (germline): LNHDA, SQIVND (reference sequence). The CDR3 spans 15 residues. V shed 3 bases and J shed 5 bases, with 17 bases lying between them. CDR3 loop: CASSIQPLRGHEQYF. CDR3 DNA: TGTGCCAGTAGTATCCAACCTCTCCGGGGCCACGAGCAGTACTTC.

The sample holds a few counts of this clonotype. This chain connects TRBV6-2 or TRBV6-3 to TRBJ2-1, with 8 bases identical to TRBD2. CDR3 length equals 16 residues. V was pared by 8 bases and J by 6 bases, with 15 bases of the junction left unmatched. The germline gives CDR1 MNHEY, CDR2 SVGEGT. CDR3 in amino acids: CASSYPRGGAFNEQFF. The DNA for the CDR3 is TGTGCCAGCTCCTACCCACGGGGGGGGGCGTTCAATGAGCAGTTCTTC.